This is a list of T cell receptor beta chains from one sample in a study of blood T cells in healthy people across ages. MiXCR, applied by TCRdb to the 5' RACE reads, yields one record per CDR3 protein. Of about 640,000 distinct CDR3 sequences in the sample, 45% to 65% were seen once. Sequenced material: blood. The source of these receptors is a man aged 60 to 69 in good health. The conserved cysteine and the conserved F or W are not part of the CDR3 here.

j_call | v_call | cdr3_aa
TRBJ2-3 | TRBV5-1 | ASGGPLSSDTQY
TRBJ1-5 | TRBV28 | ASISGQGDQPQH
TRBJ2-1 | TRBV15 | ATSNRQGARNEQF
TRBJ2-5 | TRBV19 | ASSMRDGQETQY
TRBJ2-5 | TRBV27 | ASSSAGTGGYNEQY
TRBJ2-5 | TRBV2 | ASSEQGTRQETQY
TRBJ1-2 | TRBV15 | ATADSVTYGYT
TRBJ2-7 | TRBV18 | ASSPRTGDYEQY
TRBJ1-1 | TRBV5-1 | ASTLRAGPGTEAF
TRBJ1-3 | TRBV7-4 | ASSLTGSFTSGNTIY
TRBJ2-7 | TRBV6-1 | ASRGSGPEQY
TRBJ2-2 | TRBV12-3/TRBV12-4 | ASSLRDSLITGELF
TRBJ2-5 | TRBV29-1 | SVDGGGGETQY
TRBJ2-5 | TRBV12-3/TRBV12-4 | ASSPGLGQETQY
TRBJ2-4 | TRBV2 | ASSEEAFPNIQY
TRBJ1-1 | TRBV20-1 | SATPLGREVEAF
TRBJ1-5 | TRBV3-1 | ASSHREQPQH
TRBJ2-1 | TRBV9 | ASSVVGGLAGVQF
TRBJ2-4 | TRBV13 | ASSAGATKNIQY
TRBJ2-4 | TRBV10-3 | AISESGGAGAKNIQY
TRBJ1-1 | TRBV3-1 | ASSQGRWGYGEAF
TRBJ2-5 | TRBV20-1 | SARSSLAVQETQY
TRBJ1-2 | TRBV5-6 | ASSLGQSVYGYT
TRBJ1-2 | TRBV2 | ASSVRDGYT
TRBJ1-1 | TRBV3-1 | ASSQNENTEAF
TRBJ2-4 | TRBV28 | ASTNGGGLAKNIQY
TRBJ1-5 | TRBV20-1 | GARHDNQPQH
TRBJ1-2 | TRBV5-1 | ASRQGLYGYT
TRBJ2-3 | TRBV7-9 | ASSTGTPNTDTQY
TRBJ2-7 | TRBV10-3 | AISEKANGGYEQY